The 14 T cell receptor beta chains listed next were all sequenced from one sample in a study of shared clonotypes between healthy human individuals. Assay used: immunoSEQ multiplex PCR; TCRdb lists only in-frame clones, some missing. The table includes 740,000 or so clones, roughly 72% detected once. Specimen: memory CD4+ T cells sorted from blood. Subset here: CD45RA-negative fraction. The receptors were sampled from a woman under 40 in good health.

The CDR3 loop reads CASMTVAGGLNEQFF. The CDR3 DNA reads as TGTGCCAGCATGACCGTAGCGGGAGGGCTCAATGAGCAGTTCTTC. The J gene is TRBJ2-1, the V gene TRBV28, with 11 bases aligning to TRBD2. V lost 7 bases to trimming and J lost 6 bases; unmatched junction nucleotides: 8. The CDR3 spans 15 residues. Germline V lookup: CDR1 MDHEN, CDR2 SYDVKM.

This sequence joins TRBV28 and TRBJ2-1; 13 bases are a match to TRBD2. Per the germline V gene, CDR1 is MDHEN and CDR2 is SYDVKM. CDR3 length equals 15 residues. J was trimmed by 12 bases and V by 4 bases; bases with no gene match: 9. This chain's CDR3 is CASSSRTSGSTGQFF. The DNA of the CDR3 is TGTGCCAGCAGTTCTCGGACTAGCGGGAGTACGGGGCAGTTCTTC. Based on the CDR3 plus reference TRBV28 and TRBJ2-1, the full variable domain is DVKVTQSSRYLVKRTGEKVFLECVQDMDHENMFWYRQDPGLGLRLIYFSYDVKMKEKGDIPEGYSVSREKKERFSLILESASTNQTSMYLCASSSRTSGSTGQFFGPGTRLTVL.

The chain carries TRBV5-5 and TRBJ1-1; D call uncertain. The CDR3 runs 13 residues. Looked up from germline, CDR1 is SGHKS and CDR2 is YYEKEE (reference sequence). The V and J ends lost 4 bases and 1 base respectively, with 8 bases between them. The CDR3 here is CASSAARNTEAFF. For the CDR3, the DNA is TGTGCCAGCAGCGCTGCACGGAACACTGAAGCTTTCTTT.

The rearrangement joins TRBV7-9 to TRBJ1-5; D unclear. The CDR3 has 15 amino acids. CDR1 and CDR2 from the germline V gene are SEHNR and FQNEAQ (reference sequence). V lost 0 bases to trimming and J lost 0 bases, with 6 bases between them. The CDR3 region is CASSLATDSNQPQHF. In nucleotides, the CDR3 is TGTGCCAGCAGCTTAGCTACAGATAGCAATCAGCCCCAGCATTTT.

This clone was seen a few times. The chain couples TRBV19 to TRBJ1-3; D gene uncertain. V lost 3 bases and J lost 2, with 8 bases in between. The CDR3 extends over 14 amino acids. CDR1 and CDR2 (germline): LNHDA, SQIVND (reference sequence). CDR3: CASSIVGPGNTIYF. The CDR3 nucleotides are TGTGCCAGTAGTATTGTAGGACCTGGAAACACCATATATTTT.

To note about this clone: Possible read error: a much larger clone is one base away. This same CDR3 is encoded by further DNA sequences in the sample. The V call is TRBV5-1, the J call TRBJ2-1, with D possibly TRBD2 on 6 matching bases. The germline CDR1 and CDR2 sequences are SGHRS and YFSETQ. Trimming pared 0 bases from V and 0 bases from J, leaving 7 bases between. This CDR3 region has 15 residues. CDR3 amino acids: CASSLDGSSYNEQFF. DNA of the CDR3: TGCGCCAGCAGCTTGGACGGGAGCTCCTACAATGAGCAGTTCTTC.

The chain combines TRBV11-2 with TRBJ2-7; 9 positions agree with TRBD1. CDR3 length: 15 residues. Germline CDR1 is SGHAT and CDR2 is FQNNGV. V lost 8 bases, J lost 1 base, and 9 bases stayed unmatched. The CDR3 region is CASRALQGASYEQYF. DNA for the CDR3: TGTGCCAGCCGGGCCCTACAGGGGGCTTCCTACGAGCAGTACTTC.

This chain links TRBV4-2 with TRBJ2-3; 8 bases are a match to TRBD2. With V trimmed by 1 base and J by 0 bases, 6 bases remained unmatched. The germline V gene has CDR1 LGHNA and CDR2 YNFKEQ. This CDR3 has 17 amino acids. The CDR3 DNA reads as TGTGCCAGCAGCCAAGCCCCCGGGACTAGTAGCACAGATACGCAGTATTTT. Translating gives CASSQAPGTSSTDTQYF.

The chain is built from TRBV18 and TRBJ2-1, with 11 bases that match TRBD1. The V gene end was trimmed by 3 bases and the J gene end by 4 bases; junction bases not matched to a gene: 2. The germline V gene has CDR1 KGHSH and CDR2 LQKENI. The CDR3 spans 15 residues. DNA for the CDR3: TGTGCCAGCTCACCCGGGACAGGGGGTTACAATGAGCAGTTCTTC. It translates to CASSPGTGGYNEQFF.

The chain is built from TRBV28 and TRBJ2-5; D might be TRBD2 (6 bases). V was clipped by 5 bases and J by 4 bases, with 14 bases between them. The CDR3 sequence is 14 residues long. CDR1 and CDR2 from the germline V gene are MDHEN and SYDVKM. The CDR3 spells CASSTPGDRETQYF. For the CDR3, the DNA is TGTGCCAGCAGTACACCGGGGGATAGAGAGACCCAGTACTTC.

This clone occurred once. The chain uses TRBV6-1 and TRBJ1-5; 10 nucleotides align to TRBD1. This CDR3 has 14 amino acids. J was trimmed by 7 bases and V by 5 bases; bases with no gene match: 5. The V gene's germline CDR1 is MNHNS and CDR2 SASEGT. CDR3 sequence reads: CASSWDRGGQPQHF. DNA of the CDR3: TGTGCCAGCAGTTGGGACAGGGGAGGCCAGCCCCAGCATTTT.

J is TRBJ2-1 and V is TRBV5-1; possible D gene TRBD1, 5 bases. The ends were cut back, 5 bases at V and 7 bases at J, with 16 bases in the middle. The CDR3 consists of 14 residues. The germline CDR1 and CDR2 sequences are SGHRS and YFSETQ. CDR3 in amino acids: CASSPGMGLNEQFF. The DNA of the CDR3 is TGCGCCAGCAGTCCAGGGATGGGGTTGAATGAGCAGTTCTTC. Using reference TRBV5-1 and TRBJ2-1 for the parts outside the CDR3, the full variable domain is KAGVTQTPRYLIKTRGQQVTLSCSPISGHRSVSWYQQTPGQGLQFLFEYFSETQRNKGNFPGRFSGRQFSNSRSEMNVSTLELGDSALYLCASSPGMGLNEQFFGPGTRLTVL.

The genes are TRBV4-1 and TRBJ2-7; D unresolved. Trimming cost V 2 bases and J 2 bases, with 13 bases left between them. CDR3 length: 15 amino acids. Germline loops: CDR1 MGHRA, CDR2 YSYEKL. The CDR3 nucleotides are TGCGCCAGCAGCCAAAAAAGTCCCGAACCCTACGAGCAGTACTTC. Protein: CASSQKSPEPYEQYF.

The J gene is TRBJ1-1, the V gene TRBV2, with D possibly being TRBD1 (6 bases). Per germline, CDR1 SNHLY and CDR2 FYNNEI. The germline V and J ends were trimmed by 0 bases and 6 bases, with 14 bases remaining between them. This CDR3 comprises 15 residues. DNA of the CDR3: TGTGCCAGCAGTGAAGCCAGGGGCAGGAGGGCTGAAGCTTTCTTT. It encodes CASSEARGRRAEAFF.